Each of the 27 T cell receptor beta chains below was sequenced from the same sample in a study of cytomegalovirus exposure and HLA in healthy donors. Sequenced by immunoSEQ multiplex PCR; TCRdb stores in-frame clones only, minus some. This table has fewer than 400,000 clones, 86% appearing once. Material: PBMCs. These receptors originate from a woman in her late teens or twenties in good health and CMV-seronegative.

This chain joins TRBV4-2 and TRBJ2-5; a possible D gene is TRBD1 (6 bases). Germline V lookup: CDR1 LGHNA, CDR2 YNFKEQ. V lost 3 bases and J lost 9, with 17 bases in between. The CDR3 spans 14 residues. CDR3 coding DNA: TGTGCCAGCAGCCACACCGGACAGACACCGCCCCAGTACTTC. Residues: CASSHTGQTPPQYF.

A note on this clone: Other DNA sequences within the sample encode an identical CDR3. The V and J genes are TRBV27 and TRBJ1-1; no firm D call. Germline lookup yields CDR1 MNHEY and CDR2 SMNVEV (reference sequence). V lost 4 bases and J 0 bases, leaving 6 bases between the germline ends. This CDR3 is 13 amino acids long. This chain's CDR3 is CASSYSLNTEAFF. CDR3 bases: TGTGCCAGCAGTTACAGCTTGAACACTGAAGCTTTCTTT.

The rearrangement uses TRBV7-2 and TRBJ1-5; TRBD1 matches at 7 bases. Germline V lookup: CDR1 SGHTA, CDR2 FQGNSA. The CDR3 totals 15 residues. V lost 5 bases to trimming and J lost 3 bases; unmatched junction nucleotides: 7. The CDR3 DNA sequence: TGTGCCAGCAGCCCCAGTGGACAGGTCAATCAGCCCCAGCATTTT. Amino acid sequence: CASSPSGQVNQPQHF.

The J gene is TRBJ2-1, the V gene TRBV29-1, with 9 positions matching TRBD2. The ends lost 5 bases at V and 7 bases at J; junction bases unmatched: 12. The CDR3 has 15 amino acids. Germline lookup yields CDR1 SQVTM and CDR2 ANQGSEA. CDR3 amino acids: CSVLSAGGPENEQFF. The CDR3, as DNA: TGCAGCGTTCTGTCGGCGGGAGGGCCTGAGAATGAGCAGTTCTTC.

The CDR3 region has the DNA TGCGCCAGCAGCCAAGATAGAACTACATCGTATGGCTACACCTTC. Translation gives CASSQDRTTSYGYTF. The rearrangement links TRBV4-3 to TRBJ1-2, with D unresolved. Per germline, CDR1 LGHNA and CDR2 YSLEER. This CDR3 region has 15 residues. The ends were cut back, 0 bases at V and 5 bases at J, with 13 bases in the middle.

Worth noting for this clone: A read error may explain this, as a much larger clone is one base away. J is TRBJ2-1 and V is TRBV7-2; 7 positions agree with TRBD2. The CDR3 contains 14 residues. The V segment lost 5 bases and the J segment 6 bases; nucleotides outside the gene matches: 7. Germline V gene sequence: CDR1 SGHTA, CDR2 FQGNSA. CDR3 coding DNA: TGTGCCAGCAGCCCCGGGACTATCTCCAATGAGCAGTTCTTC. The encoded protein is CASSPGTISNEQFF.

V and J are TRBV9 and TRBJ2-1; D may be TRBD1 (5 bases). Germline V gives CDR1 SGDLS, CDR2 YYNGEE. The ends were cut back, 4 bases at V and 2 bases at J, with 13 bases in the middle. This CDR3 has 15 residues. The CDR3 loop is CASSSRDRTYNEQFF. In DNA, the CDR3 is TGTGCCAGCAGCTCTCGAGACAGAACCTACAATGAGCAGTTCTTC.

V is TRBV27 and J is TRBJ2-1; the D is unclear. V lost 5 bases and J 7 bases, leaving 15 bases between the germline ends. CDR3 length equals 14 residues. Germline V CDR1 and CDR2: MNHEY, SMNVEV (reference sequence). The CDR3 protein is CASSPILGYNEQFF. The CDR3 nucleotides read TGTGCCAGCAGTCCGATCCTAGGCTATAATGAGCAGTTCTTC.

The chain uses TRBV30 and TRBJ1-2; TRBD1 agrees at 7 bases. The CDR3 runs to 15 residues. V lost 1 base to trimming and J lost 7 bases; unmatched junction nucleotides: 12. CDR1 is GTSNPN, CDR2 SVGIG, per germline (reference sequence). CDR3 amino acids: CAWSAGRTGAGGYTF. CDR3 nucleotide sequence: TGTGCCTGGAGTGCCGGGCGGACAGGAGCGGGTGGCTACACCTTC.

The chain links TRBV10-3 to TRBJ2-5, with TRBD2 matching over 7 bases. V was pared by 11 bases and J by 2 bases, with 11 bases of the junction left unmatched. Germline V CDR1 and CDR2: ENHRY, SYGVKD. The CDR3 has 14 residues. For the CDR3, the DNA is TGTGCCTCCCAGGCCGGGGGGAATCAAGAGACCCAGTACTTC. It is translated as CASQAGGNQETQYF.

This clone was seen only a few times. In DNA form, the CDR3 reads TGTGCCAGCAGCCCCGCCGGGTGGTTGGACGAGCAGTACTTC. Protein product: CASSPAGWLDEQYF. The chain combines TRBV7-2 with TRBJ2-7; D is unresolved. This CDR3 comprises 14 residues. Germline CDR1 and CDR2: SGHTA and FQGNSA. Trimming stripped 5 bases from V and 5 bases from J, with 16 bases between.

Remarks on this clone: Other DNA sequences in the sample encode the same CDR3. The CDR3 bases are TGTGCCAGCTCCCCGGGACAGAGCTCCTACGAGCAGTACTTC. Its protein product is CASSPGQSSYEQYF. This chain joins TRBV18 and TRBJ2-7; 7 bases align to TRBD1. Trimming cost V 6 bases and J 0 bases; bases outside gene matches: 5. The germline gives CDR1 KGHSH, CDR2 LQKENI. This CDR3 contains 14 residues.

V and J are TRBV11-1 and TRBJ2-7, with 9 bases matching TRBD1. The junction had 5 bases not matched to a gene; V was cut back by 4 bases and J by 4 bases. Germline lookup yields CDR1 SGHAT and CDR2 FQDESV (reference sequence). The CDR3 runs 14 residues. The CDR3 DNA follows: TGTGCCAGCAGCTCGGGACAGGGTTTTTACGAGCAGTACTTC. Amino acids: CASSSGQGFYEQYF.

This clone came up once. The chain has TRBV5-1 and TRBJ2-7, with a weak D call TRBD1 (5 bases). V was trimmed by 4 bases and J by 2 bases, leaving 10 bases between them. Germline V gene data show CDR1 as SGHRS and CDR2 as YFSETQ. This CDR3 is 13 amino acids long. The CDR3 region is CASSVDRAYEQYF. CDR3 DNA sequence: TGCGCCAGCAGCGTAGACAGAGCCTACGAGCAGTACTTC.

The rearrangement joins TRBV10-1 to TRBJ2-7, with 7 bases aligning to TRBD1. Germline CDR1 is WNHNN and CDR2 is SYGVQD (reference sequence). The V segment lost 1 base and the J segment 3 bases; nucleotides outside the gene matches: 6. The CDR3 is made up of 15 amino acids. For the CDR3, the DNA is TGCGCCAGCAGTGAGTTAGACAGGGCTTGCTACGAGCAGTACTTC. Its protein product is CASSELDRACYEQYF.

This clone was detected a few times. The chain employs TRBV9 and TRBJ2-1; TRBD2 might be the D (6 bases). Germline V gives CDR1 SGDLS, CDR2 YYNGEE. Trimming stripped 3 bases from V and 4 bases from J, with 17 bases between. The CDR3 loop spans 16 amino acids. CDR3 region: CASSGTTRLSYNEQFF. The DNA of the CDR3 is TGTGCCAGCAGCGGAACGACTAGGCTATCTTACAATGAGCAGTTCTTC.

The rearrangement joins TRBV19 to TRBJ2-7, with D uncertain. The CDR3 totals 14 residues. V lost 3 bases and J 3 bases, leaving 12 bases between the germline ends. CDR1 is LNHDA, CDR2 SQIVND, per germline (reference sequence). DNA for the CDR3: TGTGCCAGTAGTATCGCTGCGGTCGTCTACGAGCAGTACTTC. This gives the protein CASSIAAVVYEQYF.

The V and J genes are TRBV19 and TRBJ2-3; D is perhaps TRBD2 (7 bases). Deletions cut 1 base from V and 5 bases from J, with 16 bases between. This CDR3 comprises 16 residues. Germline V gives CDR1 LNHDA, CDR2 SQIVND (reference sequence). The CDR3 loop reads CASSIGGRGAGDTQYF. The DNA of the CDR3 is TGTGCCAGTAGTATAGGGGGACGGGGGGCCGGAGATACGCAGTATTTT.

The chain couples TRBV6-4 to TRBJ2-1; 10 bases agree with TRBD2. Germline CDR1 reads MRHNA; CDR2 reads SNTAGT. CDR3 length equals 17 residues. The V gene end was trimmed by 5 bases and the J gene end by 1 base; junction bases not matched to a gene: 8. CDR3 sequence: CASSSLAGVGSYNEQFF. CDR3 in DNA: TGTGCCAGCAGTTCTCTAGCGGGAGTCGGATCCTACAATGAGCAGTTCTTC.

The chain is built from TRBV7-2 and TRBJ1-5; TRBD1 aligns across 7 bases. Unmatched junction bases numbered 15, after V lost 5 bases and J lost 5 bases. CDR3 length equals 17 residues. Germline CDR1 SGHTA, CDR2 FQGNSA. CDR3 DNA: TGTGCCAGCAGCGCCGCCTGGACAGGAAGGAGCGATCAGCCCCAGCATTTT. Translating it yields CASSAAWTGRSDQPQHF.

V usage is TRBV5-1 and J usage is TRBJ2-3; 7 bases match TRBD2. Trimming removed 3 bases from V and 2 bases from J; junction bases left unmatched: 9. Germline V CDR1 and CDR2: SGHRS, YFSETQ. The CDR3 runs to 16 residues. As DNA, the CDR3 is TGCGCCAGCAGCTCTGGGAGCGGGAAGAACACAGATACGCAGTATTTT. The encoded protein is CASSSGSGKNTDTQYF.

The V call is TRBV5-1, the J call TRBJ2-1; TRBD1 agrees at 9 bases. With V trimmed by 7 bases and J by 7 bases, 9 bases remained unmatched. Germline V CDR1 and CDR2: SGHRS, YFSETQ. The CDR3 sequence is 14 residues long. The CDR3 sequence is CASLRGTGQNEQFF. As DNA, the CDR3 is TGCGCCAGCCTCCGGGGGACAGGGCAAAATGAGCAGTTCTTC.

The gene calls are TRBV7-9 and TRBJ2-5; 7 nucleotides align to TRBD2. V lost 5 bases, J lost 3 bases, and 6 bases stayed unmatched. Germline V gives CDR1 SEHNR, CDR2 FQNEAQ (reference sequence). CDR3 size: 14 residues. Written as DNA, the CDR3 is TGTGCCAGCAGCGCCATGAGCGGGGAAGAGACCCAGTACTTC. This encodes CASSAMSGEETQYF.

This sequence joins TRBV30 and TRBJ1-3, with 8 bases matching TRBD1. The CDR3 has 15 residues. Germline V gene lookup returns CDR1 GTSNPN and CDR2 SVGIG (reference sequence). V was pared by 1 base and J by 3 bases, with 5 bases of the junction left unmatched. CDR3 amino acids: CAWSDGQGGGNTIYF. CDR3 bases: TGTGCCTGGAGTGATGGACAGGGAGGTGGAAACACCATATATTTT.

The chain joins TRBV30 to TRBJ2-2, with TRBD2 matching over 9 bases. In germline, CDR1 is GTSNPN, CDR2 SVGIG (reference sequence). The V gene end was trimmed by 2 bases and the J gene end by 3 bases; junction bases not matched to a gene: 7. The CDR3 runs 16 residues. CDR3 loop: CAWSSGLAGYTGELFF. The CDR3 DNA reads as TGTGCCTGGAGTTCAGGGCTAGCGGGGTACACCGGGGAGCTGTTTTTT.

The V gene is TRBV2, the J gene TRBJ1-1, with D possibly TRBD1 on 5 matching bases. Trimming shortened V by 1 base and J by 1 base, and 10 bases separated the two germline ends. Germline CDR1 SNHLY, CDR2 FYNNEI. The CDR3 is 15 amino acids. CDR3 loop: CASSEEAGENTEAFF. CDR3 nucleotides: TGTGCCAGCAGTGAAGAGGCGGGGGAGAACACTGAAGCTTTCTTT.

The V call is TRBV6-6, the J call TRBJ1-1, with D hard to call. The germline V gene encodes CDR1 MNHNY and CDR2 SVGAGI (reference sequence). Trimming took 0 bases from V and 8 from J, leaving 7 bases between them. The CDR3 consists of 12 residues. The CDR3 bases are TGTGCCAGCAGTTACTCTTGGGCAGAAGCTTTCTTT. As protein: CASSYSWAEAFF.